These 12 T cell receptor beta chains share one sample of origin, sequenced in a study of T cell responses to AZD1222 COVID-19 vaccine. Using immunoSEQ multiplex PCR, the repertoire was profiled, and TCRdb retains in-frame clones only, with some absent. The repertoire has roughly 72,000 clones, around 89% of them found once; the top ten carry approximately 11%. The sample in question was peripheral blood, obtained 28 days after the second dose of the MenACWY control vaccine. The receptors were gathered from an adult who received the MenACWY meningococcal vaccine as a control.

This chain links TRBV12-3 or TRBV12-4 with TRBJ1-5; no firm D call. This CDR3 spans 13 amino acids. V lost 6 bases, J lost 0 bases, and 6 bases lay in between. The CDR3 DNA sequence: TGTGCCAGCAGCATAAGTAGCAATCAGCCCCAGCATTTT. Amino acid sequence: CASSISSNQPQHF.

This sequence joins TRBV5-1 and TRBJ1-6; the D gene is possibly TRBD1 (5 bases). Trimming removed 4 bases at V and 7 bases at J, with 9 bases between. Germline loops: CDR1 SGHRS, CDR2 YFSETQ. The CDR3 contains 13 residues. The CDR3 DNA follows: TGCGCCAGCAGCCGGGACGGGAATTCACCCCTCCACTTT. It translates to CASSRDGNSPLHF.

The CDR3 DNA reads TGTGCCAGTAGTATGGGCTATAGCACAGATACGCAGTATTTT. The encoded protein is CASSMGYSTDTQYF. The chain has TRBV19 and TRBJ2-3; D ambiguous. The CDR3 totals 14 residues. The V gene's germline CDR1 is LNHDA and CDR2 SQIVND (reference sequence). V lost 3 bases and J 0 bases, leaving 7 bases between the germline ends.

The genes are TRBV10-2 and TRBJ1-6; tentatively, D is TRBD1 (5 bases). The CDR3 loop spans 14 amino acids. Trimming removed 8 bases at V and 3 bases at J, with 11 bases between. Per the germline V gene, CDR1 is WSHSY and CDR2 is SAAADI. The CDR3: CASRGVGYNSPLHF. CDR3 in DNA: TGCGCCAGCCGAGGGGTGGGCTATAATTCACCCCTCCACTTT.

The DNA of the CDR3 is TGTGCCAGCAGCTTTAATTTCGGCAGCACCTACGAGCAGTACTTC. Its protein product is CASSFNFGSTYEQYF. V and J are TRBV7-2 and TRBJ2-7; D uncertain. Trimming removed 3 bases at V and 2 bases at J, with 14 bases between. Germline-derived CDR1 and CDR2 are SGHTA and FQGNSA. The CDR3 is made up of 15 amino acids.

The chain is built from TRBV4-1 and TRBJ1-5, with a weak D call TRBD1 (6 bases). Between the trimmed V and J ends, which lost 0 bases and 3 bases, there was a span of 15 bases. CDR1 MGHRA and CDR2 YSYEKL come from the germline V gene. The CDR3 runs 17 residues. CDR3 coding DNA: TGCGCCAGCAGCCAAGAACAGGGCACTTCTTTCAATCAGCCCCAGCATTTT. Translating it yields CASSQEQGTSFNQPQHF.

The rearrangement joins TRBV6-6 to TRBJ1-3, with D possibly being TRBD1 (6 bases). Germline-derived CDR1 and CDR2 are MNHNY and SVGAGI (reference sequence). The CDR3 is 17 amino acids. Trimming took off 5 bases at V and 2 bases at J, with 19 bases between the two ends. CDR3 sequence reads: CASSPILGGQAGNTIYF. In DNA form, the CDR3 reads TGTGCCAGCAGTCCTATCCTCGGGGGGCAGGCTGGAAACACCATATATTTT.

V is TRBV28 and J is TRBJ1-5; D gene unclear. CDR3 length equals 15 residues. CDR1 is MDHEN, CDR2 SYDVKM, per germline. V was pared by 2 bases and J by 5 bases, with 13 bases between. The CDR3 protein is CASSLGGIGYQPQHF. The CDR3 region has the DNA TGTGCCAGCAGTTTAGGAGGGATCGGGTATCAGCCCCAGCATTTT.

The chain recombines TRBV28 with TRBJ1-2; TRBD1 aligns across 7 bases. The germline CDR1 and CDR2 sequences are MDHEN and SYDVKM. J gave up 0 bases and V 2 bases, and 9 bases lay outside the gene matches. The CDR3 sequence is 17 residues long. The CDR3 here is CASSLVLDRQANYGYTF. The CDR3, as DNA: TGTGCCAGCAGTTTAGTCTTGGACAGGCAAGCTAACTATGGCTACACCTTC.

The genes are TRBV20-1 and TRBJ1-4, with a possible D match to TRBD1 (6 bases). CDR3 size: 15 residues. Between the trimmed V and J ends, which lost 3 bases and 3 bases, there was a span of 14 bases. CDR1 is DFQATT and CDR2 is SNEGSKA in the germline V gene (reference sequence). The CDR3 region is CSASGGLEANEKLFF. The CDR3 DNA follows: TGCAGTGCTAGTGGGGGGCTGGAGGCTAATGAAAAACTGTTTTTT.

This clone was detected a few times. The gene calls are TRBV28 and TRBJ2-5, with D possibly being TRBD2 (7 bases). CDR3 size: 16 residues. Germline CDR1 reads MDHEN; CDR2 reads SYDVKM. V lost 1 base and J 3 bases, leaving 15 bases between the germline ends. CDR3 protein: CASSLFGGGGKETQYF. CDR3 bases: TGTGCCAGCAGTTTATTTGGGGGCGGGGGAAAAGAGACCCAGTACTTC.

V usage is TRBV28 and J usage is TRBJ2-1, with a possible D match to TRBD2 (7 bases). V shed 6 bases and J shed 4 bases, with 16 bases lying between them. Germline loops: CDR1 MDHEN, CDR2 SYDVKM. This CDR3 contains 15 residues. CDR3 in DNA: TGTGCCAGCAGCGGGCGGGGGCCTGGGTACAATGAGCAGTTCTTC. It yields the protein CASSGRGPGYNEQFF.